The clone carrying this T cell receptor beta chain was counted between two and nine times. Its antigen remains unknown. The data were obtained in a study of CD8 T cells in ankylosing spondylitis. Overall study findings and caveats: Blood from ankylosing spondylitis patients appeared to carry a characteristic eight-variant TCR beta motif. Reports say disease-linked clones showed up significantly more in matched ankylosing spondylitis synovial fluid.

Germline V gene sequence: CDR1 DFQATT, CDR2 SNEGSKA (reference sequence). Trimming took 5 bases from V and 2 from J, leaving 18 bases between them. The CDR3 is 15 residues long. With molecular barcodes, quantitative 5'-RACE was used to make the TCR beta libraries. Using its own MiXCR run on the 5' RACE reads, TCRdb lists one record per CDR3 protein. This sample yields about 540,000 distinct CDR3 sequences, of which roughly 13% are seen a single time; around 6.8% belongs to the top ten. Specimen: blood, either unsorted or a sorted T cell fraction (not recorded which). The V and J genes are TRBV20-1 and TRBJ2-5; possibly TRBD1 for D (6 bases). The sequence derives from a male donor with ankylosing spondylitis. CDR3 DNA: TGCAGTGCTGACATCCCCGGGACACTACAAGAGACCCAGTACTTC. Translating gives CSADIPGTLQETQYF.